Following are 15 T cell receptor beta chains from one sample sequenced in a study of regulatory dendritic cells for organ transplantation. This table comes from immunoSEQ multiplex PCR, and its TCRdb copy is limited to in-frame clones, with some not included. This repertoire shows 13,000 or so clones, roughly 91% found once; its top ten account for about 0.24%. Antigens of these TCRs are unknown. CFSE-labeled sorted T cells met regulatory or mature dendritic cells for over 4 days. The sequenced material came from naive CD8+ T cells from blood cultured with regulatory dendritic cells. Subset in this sample: CD45RA+ naive T cells. The receptors stem from a human donor in good health.

The chain employs TRBV10-3 and TRBJ2-1, with 8 bases that match TRBD2. Germline V gives CDR1 ENHRY, CDR2 SYGVKD. The junction had 8 bases not matched to a gene; V was cut back by 5 bases and J by 5 bases. This CDR3 comprises 15 residues. CDR3 protein: CAISRLAGFNNEQFF. Here the CDR3 DNA reads TGTGCCATCAGTCGGCTAGCGGGCTTTAACAATGAGCAGTTCTTC.

The chain carries TRBV25-1 and TRBJ2-7; tentative D call: TRBD2 (6 bases). Germline assignment: CDR1 MGHDK and CDR2 SYGVNS. V was shortened by 5 bases and J by 5 bases, with 16 bases between the two germline ends. The CDR3 contains 14 residues. CDR3 bases: TGTGCCAGCAGTCCGGGACTGGGATTCGACGAGCAGTACTTC. Its protein product is CASSPGLGFDEQYF.

This chain joins TRBV15 and TRBJ1-5, with 8 bases that match TRBD1. The CDR3 runs to 15 residues. Germline V lookup: CDR1 LNHNV, CDR2 YYDKDF (reference sequence). J lost 7 bases, V lost 6 bases, and 11 bases had no gene match. The CDR3 reads CATRPDRGMSQPQHF. CDR3 nucleotide sequence: TGTGCCACCAGACCAGACAGGGGCATGTCACAGCCCCAGCATTTT.

The table lists this clone with a count of one. The CDR3 spells CASSQSPEGTQYF. CDR3 in DNA: TGTGCCAGCAGCCAATCCCCCGAGGGAACGCAGTATTTT. This chain connects TRBV16 to TRBJ2-3; D might be TRBD2 (5 bases). The V end was cut by 0 bases, the J end by 9 bases, with 10 bases between. Per germline, CDR1 KGHSY and CDR2 FQNENV. The CDR3 runs 13 residues.

This chain connects TRBV25-1 to TRBJ1-2; D not certain. Germline values: CDR1 MGHDK, CDR2 SYGVNS. Trimming removed 6 bases from V and 2 bases from J, with 7 bases in between. This CDR3 is built from 12 residues. Here the CDR3 reads CASRGSNYGYTF. The DNA of the CDR3 is TGTGCCAGCAGAGGGAGCAACTATGGCTACACCTTC.

The genes are TRBV28 and TRBJ2-7; perhaps TRBD2 as D (5 bases). Germline V gene data show CDR1 as MDHEN and CDR2 as SYDVKM. The CDR3 covers 17 residues. V was pared by 4 bases and J by 2 bases, with 21 bases between. CDR3 residues: CASSYRVLEARPYEQYF. In DNA, the CDR3 is TGTGCCAGCAGTTATAGGGTTTTGGAGGCCCGACCCTACGAGCAGTACTTC.

Worth noting for this clone: The junction differs from germline at one of its ends, possibly a read error. The chain joins TRBV28 to TRBJ2-7; 8 nucleotides align to TRBD2. Germline CDR1 reads MDHEN; CDR2 reads SYDVKM. This CDR3 has 21 residues. DNA of the CDR3: TGTGCCAGCAGTCCCGGGGGGGGAGGGGAAGGTTGGGCTTCATTCTCCCACGAGCAGTACTTC. Amino acid sequence: CASSPGGGGEGWASFSHEQYF.

This chain joins TRBV13 and TRBJ2-1, with D maybe TRBD2 (6 bases). The length of the CDR3 is 16 residues. Germline CDR1 is PRHDT and CDR2 is FYEKMQ (reference sequence). With 3 bases removed from V and 2 bases from J, the gap between germline ends came to 14 bases. Here the CDR3 reads CASSLGSGRTYNEQFF. The CDR3 DNA reads as TGTGCCAGCAGCTTGGGCAGCGGGCGAACCTACAATGAGCAGTTCTTC.

The genes are TRBV9 and TRBJ2-7; no clear D. This CDR3 has 15 amino acids. V shed 3 bases and J shed 6 bases, with 19 bases lying between them. The germline gives CDR1 SGDLS, CDR2 YYNGEE. CDR3 protein: CASSGPGSGPFEQYF. The CDR3 nucleotides are TGTGCCAGCAGCGGGCCAGGTTCTGGGCCCTTCGAGCAGTACTTC.

V usage is TRBV7-3 and J usage is TRBJ2-1; 9 nucleotides match TRBD2. The CDR3 consists of 16 residues. Germline-derived CDR1 and CDR2 are SGHTA and FQGTGA. V gave up 5 bases and J gave up 4 bases; unmatched junction bases: 9. The CDR3 here is CASSVSRGGDYNEQFF. The CDR3 DNA reads as TGTGCCAGCAGCGTCTCGCGGGGGGGCGATTACAATGAGCAGTTCTTC.

This clone was counted once. The chain joins TRBV7-3 to TRBJ2-5, with D possibly matching TRBD2 (5 bases). The CDR3 is 14 residues long. The germline V gene encodes CDR1 SGHTA and CDR2 FQGTGA. Trimming cost V 5 bases and J 3 bases, with 13 bases left between them. The CDR3, as DNA: TGTGCCAGCAGCCCCTTAGGAGGAAAAGAGACCCAGTACTTC. Translation gives CASSPLGGKETQYF.

Turning to this clone: A junction end diverges from the germline sequence, so it may reflect a read error. In nucleotides, the CDR3 is TGTGCCAGCGGCGTTGGGGCCCTATCCTACGAGCAGTACTTC. This codes for CASGVGALSYEQYF. The chain has TRBV9 and TRBJ2-7; the D gene is possibly TRBD1 (5 bases). Germline CDR1 reads SGDLS; CDR2 reads YYNGEE. This CDR3 contains 14 residues.

Only one count was recorded for this clone. J is TRBJ2-5 and V is TRBV11-2, with 7 nucleotides matching TRBD1. Germline CDR1 is SGHAT and CDR2 is FQNNGV. V gave up 3 bases and J gave up 5 bases; unmatched junction bases: 9. The CDR3 consists of 15 residues. In DNA, the CDR3 is TGTGCCAGCAGCTTGTTACAGGGGCGCGAGGAGACCCAGTACTTC. This gives the protein CASSLLQGREETQYF.

The CDR3 sequence is CASSPGDGYGYTF. The CDR3 region has the DNA TGTGCCAGCAGCCCAGGGGACGGCTATGGCTACACCTTC. The chain combines TRBV6-6 with TRBJ1-2; tentative D call: TRBD1 (6 bases). The CDR3 spans 13 residues. V was pared by 6 bases and J by 4 bases, with 12 bases between. Germline CDR1 MNHNY, CDR2 SVGAGI (reference sequence).

J is TRBJ1-1 and V is TRBV7-9, with D perhaps matching TRBD1 (5 bases). With 1 base removed from V and 5 bases from J, the gap between germline ends came to 11 bases. This CDR3 is 14 amino acids long. Germline CDR1 reads SEHNR; CDR2 reads FQNEAQ (reference sequence). CDR3 coding DNA: TGTGCCAGCAGCTTAGGGGGGACCTGGACTGAAGCTTTCTTT. It encodes CASSLGGTWTEAFF.